Each of the 17 T cell receptor beta chains below was sequenced from the same sample in a study of CXCR3-negative and CXCR3-positive naive CD8 T cells. All TRB cDNA libraries came from 5' RACE performed with UMI labels. Using the 5' RACE reads, TCRdb records one entry per CDR3 protein without DNA. The ten most abundant clones cover approximately 14% of a sample with about 38,000 distinct CDR3 sequences. The sample was memory CD8+ T cells from blood. Receptors originate from a human donor in good health. Some clones in this sample may be carry-over from other donors' samples.

CDR3 protein: CSVGSASSYEQYF. This chain joins TRBV29-1 and TRBJ2-7. Germline CDR1 SQVTM, CDR2 ANQGSEA. The CDR3 length is 13 residues.

CDR3 loop: CASSSQLLARNEQYF. The genes are TRBV28 and TRBJ2-7; TCRdb's assignment of TRBD2 cannot be checked, as there is no DNA. This CDR3 has 15 amino acids. From germline, CDR1 is MDHEN and CDR2 SYDVKM.

The V call is TRBV7-8, the J call TRBJ2-7; no DNA is available, so the TRBD1 call from TCRdb remains unchecked. The CDR3 loop spans 12 amino acids. Per the germline V gene, CDR1 is SGHVS and CDR2 is FQNEAQ. CDR3 in amino acids: CASSPAGVEQYF.

The chain joins TRBV6-4 to TRBJ2-3; the D call from TCRdb, TRBD2, cannot be confirmed without DNA. CDR1 is MRHNA and CDR2 is SNTAGT in the germline V gene. CDR3 size: 16 residues. The CDR3 region is CASSDSIAGEGDTQYF.

The chain couples TRBV4-3 to TRBJ2-5; lacking DNA, the TRBD2 call made by TCRdb goes unchecked. Germline assignment: CDR1 LGHNA and CDR2 YSLEER. CDR3 size: 15 residues. The CDR3 loop reads CASSQDARAQETQYF.

The chain recombines TRBV6-5 with TRBJ2-7; the D gene TCRdb calls, TRBD1, cannot be checked with no DNA. The V gene's germline CDR1 is MNHEY and CDR2 SVGAGI. The CDR3 loop spans 14 amino acids. The CDR3 sequence is CASSSLGSGREQYF.

V is TRBV6-2 or TRBV6-3 and J is TRBJ2-5; there is no DNA to check the TCRdb D call of TRBD2. Looked up from germline, CDR1 is MNHEY and CDR2 is SVGEGT. CDR3 length: 17 amino acids. CDR3 sequence: CASSYSILAGGQETQYF.

V usage is TRBV18 and J usage is TRBJ2-1; TCRdb lists TRBD1, though no DNA is available to test this call. Germline CDR1 KGHSH, CDR2 LQKENI. CDR3 size: 13 residues. This CDR3 reads CASSPDPGGRGFF.

The chain carries TRBV12-3 or TRBV12-4 and TRBJ2-6. The CDR3 extends over 14 amino acids. CDR3 in amino acids: CASGSDSGANVLTF.

This sequence joins TRBV6-4 and TRBJ2-1; TCRdb selects TRBD1, and the lack of DNA leaves this call unchecked. This CDR3 contains 16 residues. Germline V CDR1 and CDR2: MRHNA, SNTAGT. The CDR3 here is CASSDSAGQGYNEQFF.

The chain couples TRBV15 to TRBJ1-4; TCRdb gives TRBD1 as the D gene, but with no DNA this cannot be confirmed. The CDR3 is made up of 14 amino acids. The germline CDR1 and CDR2 sequences are LNHNV and YYDKDF (reference sequence). CDR3 residues: CATKGTEGHEKLFF.

J is TRBJ1-1 and V is TRBV4-2; absent DNA, TCRdb's TRBD1 call cannot be checked. CDR3 length equals 13 residues. CDR1 and CDR2 (germline): LGHNA, YNFKEQ. The CDR3 region is CASSQGTVTEAFF.

This chain joins TRBV25-1 and TRBJ1-1. Germline CDR1 MGHDK, CDR2 SYGVNS. The CDR3 extends over 15 amino acids. Here the CDR3 reads CASSVGGRRNTEAFF.

The J gene is TRBJ1-1, the V gene TRBV4-3. The CDR3 sequence is 15 residues long. In germline, CDR1 is LGHNA, CDR2 YSLEER. CDR3 amino acids: CASSQDRFSGTEAFF.

V is TRBV28 and J is TRBJ1-1. Germline V gene lookup returns CDR1 MDHEN and CDR2 SYDVKM. The CDR3 is 13 amino acids. CDR3 sequence: CASNYQQNTEAFF.

CDR3 sequence reads: CATSGTSGGSDTQYF. The chain recombines TRBV15 with TRBJ2-3; TCRdb outputs TRBD2, but without DNA this stays unchecked. The V gene's germline CDR1 is LNHNV and CDR2 YYDKDF (reference sequence). The CDR3 extends over 15 amino acids.

According to its frequency, this clonotype is medium-sized (0.01 to 0.1%). CDR3: CSARDLASEPYEQYF. The V and J genes are TRBV20-1 and TRBJ2-7. Germline V gene lookup returns CDR1 DFQATT and CDR2 SNEGSKA (reference sequence). The CDR3 contains 15 residues.